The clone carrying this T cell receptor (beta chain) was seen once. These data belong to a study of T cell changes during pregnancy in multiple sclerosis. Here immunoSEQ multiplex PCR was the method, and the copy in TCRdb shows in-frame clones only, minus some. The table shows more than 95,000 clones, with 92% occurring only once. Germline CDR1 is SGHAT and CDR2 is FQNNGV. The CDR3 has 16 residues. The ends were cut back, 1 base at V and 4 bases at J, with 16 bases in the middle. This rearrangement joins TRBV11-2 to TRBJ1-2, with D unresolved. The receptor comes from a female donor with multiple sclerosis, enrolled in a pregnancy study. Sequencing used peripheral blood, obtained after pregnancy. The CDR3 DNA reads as TGTGCCAGCAGCTTAGGCCGGGGTTCGATCGGCTATGGCTACACCTTC. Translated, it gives CASSLGRGSIGYGYTF.